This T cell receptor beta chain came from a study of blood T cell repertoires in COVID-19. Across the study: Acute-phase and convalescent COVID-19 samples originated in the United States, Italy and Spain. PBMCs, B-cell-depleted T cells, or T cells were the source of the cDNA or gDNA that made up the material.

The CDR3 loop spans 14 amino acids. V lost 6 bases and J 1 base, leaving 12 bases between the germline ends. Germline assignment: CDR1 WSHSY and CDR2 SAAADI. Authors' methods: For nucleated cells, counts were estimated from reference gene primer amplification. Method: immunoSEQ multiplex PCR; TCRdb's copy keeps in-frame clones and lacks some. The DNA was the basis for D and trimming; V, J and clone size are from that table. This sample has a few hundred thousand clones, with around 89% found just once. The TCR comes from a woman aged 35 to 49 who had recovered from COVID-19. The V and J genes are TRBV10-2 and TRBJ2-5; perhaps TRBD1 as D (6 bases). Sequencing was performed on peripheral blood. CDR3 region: CASRGTGIQETQYF. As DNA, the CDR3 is TGCGCCAGCAGGGGAACAGGGATCCAAGAGACCCAGTACTTC.